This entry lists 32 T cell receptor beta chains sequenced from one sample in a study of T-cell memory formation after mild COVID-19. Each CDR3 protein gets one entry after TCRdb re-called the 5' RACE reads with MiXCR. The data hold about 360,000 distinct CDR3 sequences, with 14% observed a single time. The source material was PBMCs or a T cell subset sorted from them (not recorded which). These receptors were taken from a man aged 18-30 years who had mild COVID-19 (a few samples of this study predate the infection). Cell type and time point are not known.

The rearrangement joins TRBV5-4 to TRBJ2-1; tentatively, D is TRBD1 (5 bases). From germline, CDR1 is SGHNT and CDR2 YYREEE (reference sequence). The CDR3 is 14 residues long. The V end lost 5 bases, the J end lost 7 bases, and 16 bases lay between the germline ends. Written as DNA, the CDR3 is TGTGCCAGCAGGTACGGCCCTGGGGCAAATGAGCAGTTCTTC. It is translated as CASRYGPGANEQFF.

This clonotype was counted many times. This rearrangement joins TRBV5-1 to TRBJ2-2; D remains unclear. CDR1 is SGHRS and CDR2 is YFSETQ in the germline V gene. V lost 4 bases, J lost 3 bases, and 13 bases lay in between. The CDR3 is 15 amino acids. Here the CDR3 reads CASSRTSIYTGELFF. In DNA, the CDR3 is TGCGCCAGCAGCCGCACTTCTATTTACACCGGGGAGCTGTTTTTT.

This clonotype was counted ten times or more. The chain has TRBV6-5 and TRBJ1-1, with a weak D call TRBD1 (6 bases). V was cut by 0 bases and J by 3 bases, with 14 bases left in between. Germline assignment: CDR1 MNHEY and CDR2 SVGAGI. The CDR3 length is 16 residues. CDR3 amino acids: CASSYSKGGAHTEAFF. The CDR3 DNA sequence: TGTGCCAGCAGTTACTCAAAGGGGGGGGCCCACACTGAAGCTTTCTTT.

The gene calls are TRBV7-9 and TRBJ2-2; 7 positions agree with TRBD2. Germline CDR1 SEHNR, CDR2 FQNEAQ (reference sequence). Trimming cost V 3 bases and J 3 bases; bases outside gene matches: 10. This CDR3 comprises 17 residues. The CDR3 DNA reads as TGTGCCAGCAGCTTCGAAGCGGGGTTTGCATACACCGGGGAGCTGTTTTTT. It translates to CASSFEAGFAYTGELFF.

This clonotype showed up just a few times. The CDR3 reads CSARGSGGDTEQFF. Here the CDR3 DNA reads TGCAGTGCTAGAGGAAGCGGGGGGGATACTGAGCAGTTCTTC. The rearrangement links TRBV20-1 to TRBJ2-1, with 10 bases that match TRBD2. The CDR3 totals 14 residues. In germline, CDR1 is DFQATT, CDR2 SNEGSKA (reference sequence). V was clipped by 1 base and J by 9 bases; unmatched bases: 6.

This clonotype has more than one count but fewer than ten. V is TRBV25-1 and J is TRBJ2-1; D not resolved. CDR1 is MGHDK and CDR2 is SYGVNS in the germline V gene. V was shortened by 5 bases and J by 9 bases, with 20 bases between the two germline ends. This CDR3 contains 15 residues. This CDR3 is CASSLRTAALAEQFF. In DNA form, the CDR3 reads TGTGCCAGCAGTCTTAGGACGGCGGCATTGGCTGAGCAGTTCTTC.

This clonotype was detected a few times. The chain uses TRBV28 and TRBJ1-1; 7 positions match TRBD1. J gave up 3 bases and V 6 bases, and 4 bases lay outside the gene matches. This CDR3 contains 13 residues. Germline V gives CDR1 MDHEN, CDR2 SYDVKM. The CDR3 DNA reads TGTGCCAGCAGCACGACAGGGTACACTGAAGCTTTCTTT. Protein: CASSTTGYTEAFF.

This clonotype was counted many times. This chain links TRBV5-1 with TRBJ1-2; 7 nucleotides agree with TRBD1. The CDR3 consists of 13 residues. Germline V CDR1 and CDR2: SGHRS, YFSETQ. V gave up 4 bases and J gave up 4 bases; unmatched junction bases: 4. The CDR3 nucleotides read TGCGCCAGCAGCAGGGACAGTTCCTATGGCTACACCTTC. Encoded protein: CASSRDSSYGYTF.

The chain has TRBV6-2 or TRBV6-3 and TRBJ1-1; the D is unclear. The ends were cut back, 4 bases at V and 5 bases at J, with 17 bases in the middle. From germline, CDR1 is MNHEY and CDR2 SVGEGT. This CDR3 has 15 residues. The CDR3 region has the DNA TGTGCCAGCAGTTTCTTCTCGGCGGGGAGTACTGAAGCTTTCTTT. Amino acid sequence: CASSFFSAGSTEAFF.

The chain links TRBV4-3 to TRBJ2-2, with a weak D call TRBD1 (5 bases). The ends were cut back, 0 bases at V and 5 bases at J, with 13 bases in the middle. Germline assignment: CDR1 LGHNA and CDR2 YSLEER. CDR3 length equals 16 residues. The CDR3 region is CASSQDTYRPTGELFF. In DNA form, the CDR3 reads TGCGCCAGCAGCCAAGATACCTACAGGCCAACCGGGGAGCTGTTTTTT.

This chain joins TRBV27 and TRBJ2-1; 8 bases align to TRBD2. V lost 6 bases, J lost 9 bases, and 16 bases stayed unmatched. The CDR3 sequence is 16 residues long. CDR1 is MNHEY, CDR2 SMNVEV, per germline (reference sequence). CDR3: CASSRPDGGASGEQFF. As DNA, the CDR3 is TGTGCCAGCAGCCGCCCCGACGGGGGGGCCTCGGGTGAGCAGTTCTTC.

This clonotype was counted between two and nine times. This CDR3 is CASSFQGVFSGANVLTF. The CDR3 DNA is TGTGCCAGCAGCTTCCAGGGGGTCTTCTCTGGGGCCAACGTCCTGACTTTC. The rearrangement joins TRBV7-6 to TRBJ2-6; 7 bases are shared with TRBD1. After removal of 3 bases from V and 0 bases from J, the junction contained 5 bases not matched to a gene. Germline-derived CDR1 and CDR2 are SGHVS and FNYEAQ. The CDR3 consists of 17 residues.

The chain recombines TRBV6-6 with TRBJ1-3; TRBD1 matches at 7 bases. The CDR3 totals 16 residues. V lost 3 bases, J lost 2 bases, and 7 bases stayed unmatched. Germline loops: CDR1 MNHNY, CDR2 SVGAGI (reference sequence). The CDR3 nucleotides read TGTGCCAGCAGTTATTTAGGGGGCCGTGCTGGAAACACCATATATTTT. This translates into CASSYLGGRAGNTIYF.

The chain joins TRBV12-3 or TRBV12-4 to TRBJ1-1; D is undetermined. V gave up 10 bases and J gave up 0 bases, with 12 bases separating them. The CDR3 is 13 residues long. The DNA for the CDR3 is TGTGCCACCAACTCGGGCTTGAACACTGAAGCTTTCTTT. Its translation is CATNSGLNTEAFF.

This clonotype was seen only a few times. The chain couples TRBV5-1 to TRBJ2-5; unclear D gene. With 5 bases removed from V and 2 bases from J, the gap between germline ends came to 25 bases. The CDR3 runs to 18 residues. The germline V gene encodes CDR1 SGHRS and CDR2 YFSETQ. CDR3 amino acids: CASRAIVGEQQIQETQYF. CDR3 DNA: TGCGCCAGCAGGGCCATAGTAGGAGAACAGCAAATTCAAGAGACCCAGTACTTC.

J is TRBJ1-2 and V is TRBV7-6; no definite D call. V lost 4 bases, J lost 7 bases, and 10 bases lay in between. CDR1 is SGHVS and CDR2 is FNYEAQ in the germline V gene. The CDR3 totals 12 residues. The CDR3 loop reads CASSSTIFGYTF. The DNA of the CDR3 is TGTGCCAGCAGCTCCACAATATTTGGCTACACCTTC.

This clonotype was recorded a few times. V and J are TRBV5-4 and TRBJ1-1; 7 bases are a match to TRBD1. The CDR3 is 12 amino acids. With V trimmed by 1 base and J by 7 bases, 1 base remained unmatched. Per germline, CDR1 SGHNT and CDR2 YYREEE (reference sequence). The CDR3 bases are TGTGCCAGCAGCTTGCAGGGGGATGAAGCTTTCTTT. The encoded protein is CASSLQGDEAFF.

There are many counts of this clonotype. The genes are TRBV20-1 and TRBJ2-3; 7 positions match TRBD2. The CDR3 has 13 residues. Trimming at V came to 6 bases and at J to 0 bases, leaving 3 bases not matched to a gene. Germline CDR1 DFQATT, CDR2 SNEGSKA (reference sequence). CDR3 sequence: CSAGGGSTDTQYF. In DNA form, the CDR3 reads TGCAGTGCGGGGGGAGGGAGCACAGATACGCAGTATTTT.

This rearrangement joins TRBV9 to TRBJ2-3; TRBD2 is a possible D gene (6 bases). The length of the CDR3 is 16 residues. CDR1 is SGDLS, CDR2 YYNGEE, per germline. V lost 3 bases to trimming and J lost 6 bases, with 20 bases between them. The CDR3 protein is CASSAPEDYPSDTQYF. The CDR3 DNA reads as TGTGCCAGCAGCGCCCCGGAGGACTATCCTAGCGATACGCAGTATTTT. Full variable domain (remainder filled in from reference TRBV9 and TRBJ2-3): DSGVTQTPKHLITATGQRVTLRCSPRSGDLSVYWYQQSLDQGLQFLIQYYNGEERAKGNILERFSAQQFPDLHSELNLSSLELGDSALYFCASSAPEDYPSDTQYFGPGTRLTVL.

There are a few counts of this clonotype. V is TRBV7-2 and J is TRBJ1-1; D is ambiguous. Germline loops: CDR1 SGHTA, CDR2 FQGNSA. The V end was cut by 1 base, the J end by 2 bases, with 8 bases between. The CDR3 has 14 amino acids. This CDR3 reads CASSLVASNTEAFF. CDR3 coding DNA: TGTGCCAGCAGCTTAGTTGCATCTAACACTGAAGCTTTCTTT.

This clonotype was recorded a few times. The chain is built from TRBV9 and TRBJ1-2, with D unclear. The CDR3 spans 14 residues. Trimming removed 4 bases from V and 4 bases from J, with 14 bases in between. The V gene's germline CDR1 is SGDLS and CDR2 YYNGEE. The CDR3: CASSPPLGSYGYTF. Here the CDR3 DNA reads TGTGCCAGCAGCCCCCCCTTAGGATCCTATGGCTACACCTTC.

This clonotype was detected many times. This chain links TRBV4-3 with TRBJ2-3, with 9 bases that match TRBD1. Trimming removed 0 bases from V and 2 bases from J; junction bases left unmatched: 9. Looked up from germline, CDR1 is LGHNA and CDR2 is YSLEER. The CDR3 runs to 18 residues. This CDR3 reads CASSQEGGTGLYTDTQYF. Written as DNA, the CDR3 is TGCGCCAGCAGCCAAGAGGGCGGGACAGGGCTATACACAGATACGCAGTATTTT.

The CDR3 protein is CASSEVGQGAQYF. CDR3 in DNA: TGTGCCAGCAGTGAAGTGGGACAGGGGGCCCAGTACTTC. This chain joins TRBV2 and TRBJ2-5; the match to TRBD1 covers 11 bases. The V gene's germline CDR1 is SNHLY and CDR2 FYNNEI. This CDR3 has 13 residues. Trimming cost V 1 base and J 9 bases; bases outside gene matches: 1. Variable domain in full (rest from reference TRBV2 and TRBJ2-5): EPEVTQTPSHQVTQMGQEVILRCVPISNHLYFYWYRQILGQKVEFLVSFYNNEISEKSEIFDDQFSVERPDGSNFTLKIRSTKLEDSAMYFCASSEVGQGAQYFGPGTRLLVL.

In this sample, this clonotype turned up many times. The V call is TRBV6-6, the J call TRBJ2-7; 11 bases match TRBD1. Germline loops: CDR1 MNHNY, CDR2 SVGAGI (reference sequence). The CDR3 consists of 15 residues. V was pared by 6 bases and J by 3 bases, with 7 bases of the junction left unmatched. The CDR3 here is CASRPGQGAYYEQYV. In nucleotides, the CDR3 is TGTGCCAGCAGGCCCGGACAGGGGGCCTACTACGAGCAGTACGTC.

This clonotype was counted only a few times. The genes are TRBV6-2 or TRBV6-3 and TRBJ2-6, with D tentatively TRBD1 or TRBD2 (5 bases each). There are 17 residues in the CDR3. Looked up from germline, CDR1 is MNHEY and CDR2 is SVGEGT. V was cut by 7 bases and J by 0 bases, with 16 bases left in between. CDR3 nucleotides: TGTGCCAGCATCCAAGGGGAGAAGGTCTCTGGGGCCAACGTCCTGACTTTC. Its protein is CASIQGEKVSGANVLTF.

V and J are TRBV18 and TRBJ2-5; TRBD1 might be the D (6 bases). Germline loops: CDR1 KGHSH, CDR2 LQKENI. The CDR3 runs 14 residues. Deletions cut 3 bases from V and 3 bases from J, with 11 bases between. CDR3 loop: CASSPLRGKETQYF. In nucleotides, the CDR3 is TGTGCCAGCTCACCGCTCAGGGGAAAAGAGACCCAGTACTTC.

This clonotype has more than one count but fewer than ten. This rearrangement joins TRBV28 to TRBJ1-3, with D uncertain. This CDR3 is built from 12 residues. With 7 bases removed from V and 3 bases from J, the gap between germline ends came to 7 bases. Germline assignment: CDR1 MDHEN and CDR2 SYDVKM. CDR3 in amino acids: CASTSYGNTIYF. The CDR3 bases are TGTGCCAGCACGAGTTATGGAAACACCATATATTTT.

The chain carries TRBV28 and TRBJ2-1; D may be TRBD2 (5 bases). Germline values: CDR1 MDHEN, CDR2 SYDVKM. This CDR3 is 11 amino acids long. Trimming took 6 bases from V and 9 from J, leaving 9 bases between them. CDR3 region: CASSLASEQFF. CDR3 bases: TGTGCCAGCAGCTTAGCGAGTGAGCAGTTCTTC.

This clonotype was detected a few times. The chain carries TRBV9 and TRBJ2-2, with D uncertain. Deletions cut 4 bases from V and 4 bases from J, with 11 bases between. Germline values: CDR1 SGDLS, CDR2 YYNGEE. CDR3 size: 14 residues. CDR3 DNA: TGTGCCAGCAGCCTCCCCGGGTCCACCGGGGAGCTGTTTTTT. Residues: CASSLPGSTGELFF.

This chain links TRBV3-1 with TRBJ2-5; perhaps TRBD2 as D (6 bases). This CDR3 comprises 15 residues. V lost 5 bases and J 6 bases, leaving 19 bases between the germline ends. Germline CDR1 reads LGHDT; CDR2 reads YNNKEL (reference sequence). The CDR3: CASSAWVGGAKTQYF. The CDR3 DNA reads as TGTGCCAGCAGCGCCTGGGTCGGGGGTGCGAAGACCCAGTACTTC.

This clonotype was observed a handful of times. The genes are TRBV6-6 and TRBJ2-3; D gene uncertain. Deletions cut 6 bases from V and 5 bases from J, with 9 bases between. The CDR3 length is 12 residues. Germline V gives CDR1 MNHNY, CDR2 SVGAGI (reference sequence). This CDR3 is CASRGRRDTQYF. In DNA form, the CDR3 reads TGTGCCAGCAGGGGCAGACGAGATACGCAGTATTTT.

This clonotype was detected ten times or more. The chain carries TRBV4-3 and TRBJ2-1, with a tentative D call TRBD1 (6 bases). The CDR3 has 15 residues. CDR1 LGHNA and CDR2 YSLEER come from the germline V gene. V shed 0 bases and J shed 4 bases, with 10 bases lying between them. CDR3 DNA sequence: TGCGCCAGCAGCCAAGAGCCAGGGGATTACAATGAGCAGTTCTTC. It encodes CASSQEPGDYNEQFF.